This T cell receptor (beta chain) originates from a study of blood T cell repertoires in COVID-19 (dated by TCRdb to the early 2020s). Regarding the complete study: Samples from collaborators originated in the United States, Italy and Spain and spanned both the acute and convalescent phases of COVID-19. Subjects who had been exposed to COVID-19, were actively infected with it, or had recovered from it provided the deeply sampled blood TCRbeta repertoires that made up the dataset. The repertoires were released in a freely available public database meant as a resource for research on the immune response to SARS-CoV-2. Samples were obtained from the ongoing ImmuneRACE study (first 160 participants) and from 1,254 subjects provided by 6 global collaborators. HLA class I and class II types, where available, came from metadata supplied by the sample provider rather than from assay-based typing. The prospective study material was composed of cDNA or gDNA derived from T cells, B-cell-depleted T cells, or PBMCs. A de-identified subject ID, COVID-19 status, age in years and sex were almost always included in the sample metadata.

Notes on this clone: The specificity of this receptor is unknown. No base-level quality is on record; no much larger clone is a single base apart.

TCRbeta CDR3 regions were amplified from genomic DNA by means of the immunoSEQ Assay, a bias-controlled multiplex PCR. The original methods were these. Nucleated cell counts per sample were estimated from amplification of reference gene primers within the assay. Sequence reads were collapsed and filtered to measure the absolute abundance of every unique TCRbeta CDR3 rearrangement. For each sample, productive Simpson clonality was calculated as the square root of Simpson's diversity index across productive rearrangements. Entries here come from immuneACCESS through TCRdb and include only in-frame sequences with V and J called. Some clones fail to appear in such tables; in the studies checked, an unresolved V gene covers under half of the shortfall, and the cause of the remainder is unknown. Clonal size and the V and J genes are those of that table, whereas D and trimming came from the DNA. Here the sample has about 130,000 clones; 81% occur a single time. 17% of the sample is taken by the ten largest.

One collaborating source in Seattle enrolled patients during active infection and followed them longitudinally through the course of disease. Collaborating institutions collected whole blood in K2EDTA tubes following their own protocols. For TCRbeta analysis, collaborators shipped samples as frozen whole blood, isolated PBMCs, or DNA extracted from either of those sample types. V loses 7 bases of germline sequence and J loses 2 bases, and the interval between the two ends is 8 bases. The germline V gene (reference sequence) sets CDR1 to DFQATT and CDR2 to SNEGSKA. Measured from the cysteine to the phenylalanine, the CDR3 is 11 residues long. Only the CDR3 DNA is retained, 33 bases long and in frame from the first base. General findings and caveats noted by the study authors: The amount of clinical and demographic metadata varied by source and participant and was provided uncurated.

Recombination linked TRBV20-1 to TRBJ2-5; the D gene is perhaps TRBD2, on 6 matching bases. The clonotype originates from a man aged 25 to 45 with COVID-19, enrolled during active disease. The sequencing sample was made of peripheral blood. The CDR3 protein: CSGGTQETQYF. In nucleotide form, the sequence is TGCAGTGGGGGGACTCAAGAGACCCAGTACTTC.